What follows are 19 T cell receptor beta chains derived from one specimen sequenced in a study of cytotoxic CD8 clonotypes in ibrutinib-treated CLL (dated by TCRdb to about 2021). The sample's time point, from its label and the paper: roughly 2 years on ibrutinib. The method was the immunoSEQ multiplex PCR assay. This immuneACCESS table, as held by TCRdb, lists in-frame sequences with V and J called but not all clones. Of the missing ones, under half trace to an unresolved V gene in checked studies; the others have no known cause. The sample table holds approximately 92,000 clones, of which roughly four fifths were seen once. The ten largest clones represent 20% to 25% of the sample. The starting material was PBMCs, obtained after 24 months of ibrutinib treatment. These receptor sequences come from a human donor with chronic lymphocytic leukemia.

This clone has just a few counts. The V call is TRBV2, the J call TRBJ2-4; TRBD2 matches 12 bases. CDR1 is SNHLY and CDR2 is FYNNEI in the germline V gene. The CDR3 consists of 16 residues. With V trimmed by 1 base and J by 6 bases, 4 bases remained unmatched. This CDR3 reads CASSEGLAGVGNIQYF. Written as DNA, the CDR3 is TGTGCCAGCAGTGAAGGACTAGCGGGGGTGGGAAACATTCAGTACTTC.

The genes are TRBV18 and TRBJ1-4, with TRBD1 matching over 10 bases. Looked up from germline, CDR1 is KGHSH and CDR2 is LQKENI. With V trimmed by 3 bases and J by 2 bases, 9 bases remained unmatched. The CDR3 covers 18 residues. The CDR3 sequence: CASSPSRDRGITNEKLFF. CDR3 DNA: TGTGCCAGCTCACCTTCCCGGGACAGGGGAATCACTAATGAAAAACTGTTTTTT.

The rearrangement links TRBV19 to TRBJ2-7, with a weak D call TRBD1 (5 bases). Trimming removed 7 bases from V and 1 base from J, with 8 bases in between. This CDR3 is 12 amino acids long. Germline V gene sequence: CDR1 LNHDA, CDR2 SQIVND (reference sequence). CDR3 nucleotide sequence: TGTGCCAGTACCGACAGATCCTACGAGCAGTACTTC. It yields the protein CASTDRSYEQYF.

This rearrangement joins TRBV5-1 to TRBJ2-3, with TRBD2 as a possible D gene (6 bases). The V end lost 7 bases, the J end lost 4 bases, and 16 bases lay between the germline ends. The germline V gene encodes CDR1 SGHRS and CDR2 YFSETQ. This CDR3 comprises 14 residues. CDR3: CASQPFSGADTQYF. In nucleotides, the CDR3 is TGCGCCAGCCAGCCATTTAGCGGAGCAGATACGCAGTATTTT. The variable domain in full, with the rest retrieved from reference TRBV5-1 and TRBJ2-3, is KAGVTQTPRYLIKTRGQQVTLSCSPISGHRSVSWYQQTPGQGLQFLFEYFSETQRNKGNFPGRFSGRQFSNSRSEMNVSTLELGDSALYLCASQPFSGADTQYFGPGTRLTVL.

The DNA of the CDR3 is TGTGCCAGCAGCACGCGGACAGGGGGCTTCTACAATGAGCAGTTCTTC. Amino acids: CASSTRTGGFYNEQFF. V is TRBV13 and J is TRBJ2-1, with 11 positions matching TRBD1. CDR3 length equals 16 residues. From germline, CDR1 is PRHDT and CDR2 FYEKMQ (reference sequence). Germline trimming cut 5 bases from V and 3 bases from J; bases unmatched to any gene: 6.

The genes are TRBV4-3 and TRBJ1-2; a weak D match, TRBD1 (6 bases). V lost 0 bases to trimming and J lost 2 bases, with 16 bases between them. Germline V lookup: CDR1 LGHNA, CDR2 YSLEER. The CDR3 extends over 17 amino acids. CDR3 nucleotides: TGCGCCAGCAGCCAAGATGTGGCAGGGGCGGCGAACTATGGCTACACCTTC. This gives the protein CASSQDVAGAANYGYTF.

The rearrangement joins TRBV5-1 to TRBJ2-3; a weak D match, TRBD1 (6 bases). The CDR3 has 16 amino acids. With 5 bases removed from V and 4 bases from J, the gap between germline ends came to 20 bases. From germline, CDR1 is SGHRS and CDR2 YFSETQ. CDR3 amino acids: CASSRTGQPAPDTQYF. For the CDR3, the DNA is TGCGCCAGCAGTAGAACTGGACAGCCTGCCCCAGATACGCAGTATTTT.

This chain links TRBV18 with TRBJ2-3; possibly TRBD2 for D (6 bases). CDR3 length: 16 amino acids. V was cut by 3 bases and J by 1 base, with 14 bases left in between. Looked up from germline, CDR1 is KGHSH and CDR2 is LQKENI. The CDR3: CASSPGGAYGTDTQYF. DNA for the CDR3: TGTGCCAGCTCACCGGGCGGGGCCTACGGCACAGATACGCAGTATTTT.

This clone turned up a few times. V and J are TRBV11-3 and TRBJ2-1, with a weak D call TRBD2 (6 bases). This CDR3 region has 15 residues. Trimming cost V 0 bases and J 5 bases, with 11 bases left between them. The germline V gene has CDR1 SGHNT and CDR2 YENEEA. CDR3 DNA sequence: TGTGCCAGCAGCTTAGACCCGGGAGAACACAATGAGCAGTTCTTC. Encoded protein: CASSLDPGEHNEQFF.

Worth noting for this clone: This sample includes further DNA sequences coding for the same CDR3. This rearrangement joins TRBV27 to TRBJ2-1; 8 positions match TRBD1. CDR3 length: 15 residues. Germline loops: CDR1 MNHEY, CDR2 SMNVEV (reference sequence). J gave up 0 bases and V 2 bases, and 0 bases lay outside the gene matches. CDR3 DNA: TGTGCCAGCAGTTTAGGACAGGGCTCCTACAATGAGCAGTTCTTC. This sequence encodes CASSLGQGSYNEQFF.

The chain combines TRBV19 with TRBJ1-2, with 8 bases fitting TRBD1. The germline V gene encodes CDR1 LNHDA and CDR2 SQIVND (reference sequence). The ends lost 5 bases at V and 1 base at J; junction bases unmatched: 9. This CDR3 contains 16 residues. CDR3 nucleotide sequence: TGTGCCAGTAGTGGTAGACAGGGGTCGGGTAACTATGGCTACACCTTC. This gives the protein CASSGRQGSGNYGYTF.

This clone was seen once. The CDR3 protein is CASSLGLFLGELFF. The DNA of the CDR3 is TGTGCCAGCAGCTTAGGACTATTCCTTGGCGAGCTGTTTTTT. This chain connects TRBV12-1 to TRBJ2-2; the table assigns TRBD2, which was not confirmed against the DNA. TRBV12-1 is shown as a pseudogene. The CDR3 totals 14 residues.

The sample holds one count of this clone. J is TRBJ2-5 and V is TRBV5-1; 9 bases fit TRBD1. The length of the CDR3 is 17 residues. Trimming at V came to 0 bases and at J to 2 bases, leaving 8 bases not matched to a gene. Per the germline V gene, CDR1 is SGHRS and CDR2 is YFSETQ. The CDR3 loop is CASSLDGQGTAQETQYF. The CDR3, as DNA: TGCGCCAGCAGCTTGGACGGACAGGGGACCGCACAAGAGACCCAGTACTTC.

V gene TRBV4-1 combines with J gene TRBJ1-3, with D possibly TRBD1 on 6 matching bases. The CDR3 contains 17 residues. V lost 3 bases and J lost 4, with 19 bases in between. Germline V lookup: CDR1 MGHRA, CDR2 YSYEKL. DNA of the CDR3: TGCGCCAGCAGCCAGAAGGGTCGGGGGACACCCGGAAACACCATATATTTT. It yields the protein CASSQKGRGTPGNTIYF.

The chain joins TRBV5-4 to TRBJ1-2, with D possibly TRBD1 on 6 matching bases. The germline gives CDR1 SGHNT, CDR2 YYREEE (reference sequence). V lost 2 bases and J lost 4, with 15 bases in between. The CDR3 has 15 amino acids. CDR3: CASSLDRGASYGYTF. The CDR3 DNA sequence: TGTGCCAGCAGCTTAGATAGGGGGGCAAGCTATGGCTACACCTTC. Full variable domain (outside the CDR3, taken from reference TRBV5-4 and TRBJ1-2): ETGVTQSPTHLIKTRGQQVTLRCSSQSGHNTVSWYQQALGQGPQFIFQYYREEENGRGNFPPRFSGLQFPNYSSELNVNALELDDSALYLCASSLDRGASYGYTFGSGTRLTVV.

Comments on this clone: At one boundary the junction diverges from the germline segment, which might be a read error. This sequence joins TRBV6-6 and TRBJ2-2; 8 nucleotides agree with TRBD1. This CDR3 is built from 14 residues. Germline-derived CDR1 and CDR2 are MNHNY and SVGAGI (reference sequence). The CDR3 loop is CACRPRGRTGELFF. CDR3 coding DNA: TGTGCCTGCAGGCCCAGGGGGCGGACCGGGGAGCTGTTTTTT.

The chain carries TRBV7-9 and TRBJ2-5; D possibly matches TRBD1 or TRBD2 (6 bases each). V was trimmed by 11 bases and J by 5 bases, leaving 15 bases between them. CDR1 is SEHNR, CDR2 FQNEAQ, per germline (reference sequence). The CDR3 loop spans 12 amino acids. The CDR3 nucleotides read TGTGCCGCCTCGGGGGCAGGTGAGACCCAGTACTTC. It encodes CAASGAGETQYF.

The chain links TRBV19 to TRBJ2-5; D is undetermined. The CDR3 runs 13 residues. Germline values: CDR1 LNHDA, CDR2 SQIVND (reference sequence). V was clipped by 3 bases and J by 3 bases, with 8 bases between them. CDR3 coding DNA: TGTGCCAGTAGTATGAGAAGGAAAGAGACCCAGTACTTC. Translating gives CASSMRRKETQYF.

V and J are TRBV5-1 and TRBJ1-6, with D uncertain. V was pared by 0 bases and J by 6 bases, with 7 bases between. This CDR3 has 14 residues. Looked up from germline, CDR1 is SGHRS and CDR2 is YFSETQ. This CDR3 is CASSLDGVNSPLHF. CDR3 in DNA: TGCGCCAGCAGCTTGGATGGGGTTAATTCACCCCTCCACTTT.